The 18 T cell receptor beta chains reported below all come from one sample, sequenced in a study of cytomegalovirus exposure and HLA in healthy donors (dated by TCRdb to about 2017). Library preparation was by the immunoSEQ multiplex PCR assay. The multiplex PCR relied on a mix of 60 forward primers for TCR Vbeta segments and 13 reverse primers for TCR Jbeta segments. TCRdb carries this immuneACCESS record with in-frame sequences only. Its versions omit some clonotypes, under half of them owing to an unresolved V gene in the studies checked, with the rest unexplained. The sample table records about 200,000 clones; approximately 78% of these occur just once. The biggest ten clones account for 2.5% to 3.5% of the sample. Sample: PBMCs. These receptors were obtained from a woman between 40 and 55 years old in good health and CMV-seronegative.

This clone was observed a single time. The V call is TRBV10-3, the J call TRBJ2-2; 8 bases align to TRBD2. V was clipped by 6 bases and J by 8 bases; unmatched bases: 14. The CDR3 sequence is 16 residues long. CDR1 is ENHRY and CDR2 is SYGVKD in the germline V gene. In DNA, the CDR3 is TGTGCCATCAGCAATCTTCCGGGACTAGTTCGGGGGGAGCTGTTTTTT. It specifies CAISNLPGLVRGELFF.

The V gene is TRBV29-1, the J gene TRBJ2-1, with 10 bases fitting TRBD1. The V gene end was trimmed by 7 bases and the J gene end by 8 bases; junction bases not matched to a gene: 8. CDR3 length: 13 residues. Germline V gives CDR1 SQVTM, CDR2 ANQGSEA. The CDR3, as DNA: TGCAGCGCGGACAGGGGGGAAAGGGATGAGCAGTTCTTC. This translates into CSADRGERDEQFF.

The V call is TRBV10-3, the J call TRBJ1-5; 8 nucleotides align to TRBD1. Germline lookup yields CDR1 ENHRY and CDR2 SYGVKD. V lost 2 bases and J lost 2; bases outside the gene matches: 8. The CDR3 is 17 residues long. In DNA, the CDR3 is TGTGCCATCAGTGAGAGACAGGGGAGTAGGGGCAATCAGCCCCAGCATTTT. Residues: CAISERQGSRGNQPQHF.

This clone was observed a single time. The V gene is TRBV7-9, the J gene TRBJ1-2, with 8 positions matching TRBD1. V lost 1 base to trimming and J lost 6 bases; unmatched junction nucleotides: 4. The germline gives CDR1 SEHNR, CDR2 FQNEAQ (reference sequence). The length of the CDR3 is 14 residues. This chain's CDR3 is CASSLVQGAHGYTF. The DNA of the CDR3 is TGTGCCAGCAGCTTAGTTCAGGGGGCTCATGGCTACACCTTC.

The rearrangement uses TRBV9 and TRBJ2-5; a weak D match, TRBD2 (5 bases). CDR1 is SGDLS and CDR2 is YYNGEE in the germline V gene. The CDR3 has 17 residues. Trimming left V 0 bases short and J 0 bases short, with 15 bases between. The CDR3 loop reads CASSVGSASGDQETQYF. The CDR3 nucleotides read TGTGCCAGCAGCGTAGGTTCAGCGAGCGGAGACCAAGAGACCCAGTACTTC.

Regarding this clone: Germline is not matched at one junction end, which may reflect a read error. The CDR3 here is CASSLEESF. The CDR3 DNA sequence: TGTGCCAGCAGCTTAGAGGAGTCCTTC. The chain uses TRBV11-2 and TRBJ2-7; unclear D gene. CDR1 is SGHAT and CDR2 is FQNNGV in the germline V gene. The CDR3 has 9 amino acids.

This rearrangement joins TRBV6-1 to TRBJ1-2; D remains unclear. CDR1 is MNHNS and CDR2 is SASEGT in the germline V gene. This CDR3 has 13 residues. Between the trimmed V and J ends, which lost 6 bases and 3 bases, there was a span of 11 bases. In DNA, the CDR3 is TGTGCCAGCAGGGTAGACGGGTACTATGGCTACACCTTC. Translated: CASRVDGYYGYTF.

V usage is TRBV6-5 and J usage is TRBJ1-5; TRBD1 matches 9 bases. With V trimmed by 3 bases and J by 4 bases, 7 bases remained unmatched. Germline V CDR1 and CDR2: MNHEY, SVGAGI. The CDR3 length is 16 residues. This CDR3 reads CASSYMDRGGNQPQHF. For the CDR3, the DNA is TGTGCCAGCAGTTATATGGACAGGGGCGGGAATCAGCCCCAGCATTTT.

This clone appeared a single time. This sequence joins TRBV12-5 and TRBJ1-1, with D unclear. Trimming pared 1 base from V and 5 bases from J, leaving 5 bases between. Germline V lookup: CDR1 LGHNT, CDR2 FRNRAP. This CDR3 has 12 residues. The CDR3 reads CASGLELTEAFF. Here the CDR3 DNA reads TGTGCTAGTGGTTTGGAGCTGACTGAAGCTTTCTTT.

The chain recombines TRBV6-4 with TRBJ2-4; 10 bases are a match to TRBD2. Trimming took 4 bases from V and 7 from J; bases not matched to a gene: 10. CDR1 MRHNA and CDR2 SNTAGT come from the germline V gene. The CDR3 extends over 16 amino acids. CDR3 sequence: CASSVEAGGPGNIQYF. In nucleotides, the CDR3 is TGTGCCAGCAGTGTGGAAGCGGGAGGGCCTGGGAACATTCAGTACTTC.

This CDR3 is CASSGQGYEQYF. In DNA form, the CDR3 reads TGTGCCAGCAGCGGACAGGGTTACGAGCAGTACTTC. The chain links TRBV9 to TRBJ2-7, with 7 bases identical to TRBD1. Per germline, CDR1 SGDLS and CDR2 YYNGEE. V lost 3 bases to trimming and J lost 4 bases; unmatched junction nucleotides: 1. The CDR3 is 12 amino acids.

This clone has only one observation. The chain uses TRBV27 and TRBJ1-1, with D uncertain. This CDR3 region has 13 residues. In germline, CDR1 is MNHEY, CDR2 SMNVEV (reference sequence). The ends were cut back, 3 bases at V and 4 bases at J, with 9 bases in the middle. In DNA form, the CDR3 reads TGTGCCAGCAGTTTTTCCGGGGTCACTGAAGCTTTCTTT. This sequence encodes CASSFSGVTEAFF.

The chain uses TRBV5-1 and TRBJ2-3; TRBD2 matches at 13 bases. Germline trimming cut 4 bases from V and 0 bases from J; bases unmatched to any gene: 11. There are 19 residues in the CDR3. The germline V gene has CDR1 SGHRS and CDR2 YFSETQ. The CDR3 protein is CASSRTSGSRKVSTDTQYF. CDR3 nucleotides: TGCGCCAGCAGCCGGACTAGCGGGAGTCGTAAAGTTAGCACAGATACGCAGTATTTT.

J is TRBJ2-5 and V is TRBV10-3; possible D gene TRBD1, 5 bases. Trimming shortened V by 3 bases and J by 5 bases, and 16 bases separated the two germline ends. CDR3 length: 15 residues. CDR1 ENHRY and CDR2 SYGVKD come from the germline V gene. The CDR3 here is CAISDSTVQGETQYF. CDR3 bases: TGTGCCATCAGTGACTCGACAGTCCAAGGGGAGACCCAGTACTTC.

This chain uses TRBV5-1 with TRBJ1-2; D remains unclear. The V gene's germline CDR1 is SGHRS and CDR2 YFSETQ. V shed 4 bases and J shed 0 bases, with 16 bases lying between them. The CDR3 has 16 residues. CDR3 sequence (DNA): TGCGCCAGCAGCCCCTTCGGAGCCCCCGCTAACTATGGCTACACCTTC. Translating it yields CASSPFGAPANYGYTF.

This clone was picked up one time. The chain links TRBV5-1 to TRBJ1-4; 8 bases align to TRBD1. CDR3 size: 16 residues. Trimming cost V 4 bases and J 6 bases; bases outside gene matches: 11. CDR1 is SGHRS, CDR2 YFSETQ, per germline. The CDR3 nucleotides read TGCGCCAGCAGCCCTACAGGGGGAGTAAGCCATGAAAAACTGTTTTTT. Its translation: CASSPTGGVSHEKLFF.

This rearrangement joins TRBV7-3 to TRBJ1-5, with 9 bases that match TRBD1. The length of the CDR3 is 16 residues. Trimming removed 1 base from V and 6 bases from J; junction bases left unmatched: 7. Germline assignment: CDR1 SGHTA and CDR2 FQGTGA. The CDR3 here is CASSLIGGQGGQPQHF. CDR3 DNA: TGTGCCAGCAGCTTAATCGGGGGACAGGGTGGTCAGCCCCAGCATTTT.

This sequence joins TRBV7-2 and TRBJ2-5, with a possible D match to TRBD2 (5 bases). Germline lookup yields CDR1 SGHTA and CDR2 FQGNSA. This CDR3 has 14 amino acids. V lost 3 bases and J 4 bases, leaving 12 bases between the germline ends. In DNA, the CDR3 is TGTGCCAGCAGCTTTGCTCAGCGGAGAGAGACCCAGTACTTC. Its protein is CASSFAQRRETQYF.